This TCR beta chain was sequenced for a study of blood T cells in healthy people across ages. This CDR3 is 15 amino acids long. Looked up from germline, CDR1 is MDHEN and CDR2 is SYDVKM. V was cut by 8 bases and J by 1 base, with 18 bases left in between. With a J-beta primer mix and a sample-barcoded 5' primer, a second PCR ran about 6 to 11 cycles. All cDNA molecules were each tagged by a template-switch adaptor with 12 random nucleotides. TCRdb recomputed calls from the 5' RACE reads with MiXCR, one row per CDR3 protein. The sample records about 1.4 million distinct CDR3 sequences, 55% to 75% being singletons.

The chain is built from TRBV28 and TRBJ2-7, with D possibly being TRBD1 (6 bases). This sequence originates from a young man in good health. Sequencing was performed on blood. The CDR3 protein is CASGTMDRLSYEQYF. The CDR3 region has the DNA TGTGCCAGCGGAACCATGGACAGACTTTCCTACGAGCAGTACTTC. The entire variable domain, with the rest obtained from reference TRBV28 and TRBJ2-7, is as follows: DVKVTQSSRYLVKRTGEKVFLECVQDMDHENMFWYRQDPGLGLRLIYFSYDVKMKEKGDIPEGYSVSREKKERFSLILESASTNQTSMYLCASGTMDRLSYEQYFGPGTRLTVT.